One and the same sample provided the 32 T cell receptor beta chains below, sequenced in a study of blood T cell repertoires in COVID-19. Generated by immunoSEQ multiplex PCR, the TCRdb table keeps only in-frame clones and is missing some. Here the sample spans some 400,000 clones, 91% being singletons. Sequenced input: PBMCs or T cells enriched from blood (not recorded which). The source is a woman aged 40 to 49 who had been exposed to COVID-19.

The chain has TRBV19 and TRBJ2-7; 12 nucleotides match TRBD2. This CDR3 region has 17 residues. V lost 5 bases and J lost 2; bases outside the gene matches: 10. Germline values: CDR1 LNHDA, CDR2 SQIVND (reference sequence). The CDR3 protein is CASSSTTSGSPTYEQYF. CDR3 nucleotides: TGTGCCAGTAGTTCAACGACTAGCGGGAGCCCAACCTACGAGCAGTACTTC.

The chain carries TRBV5-1 and TRBJ1-2; possible D gene TRBD1, 5 bases. V was clipped by 3 bases and J by 8 bases, with 20 bases between them. This CDR3 spans 15 amino acids. Germline CDR1 SGHRS, CDR2 YFSETQ. This CDR3 reads CASSSDLDGGGGYTF. As DNA, the CDR3 is TGCGCCAGCAGCTCGGACCTTGACGGGGGAGGGGGCTACACCTTC.

This chain links TRBV27 with TRBJ1-1; 8 positions agree with TRBD1. Trimming removed 3 bases from V and 7 bases from J; junction bases left unmatched: 10. This CDR3 is built from 15 residues. Germline V gene sequence: CDR1 MNHEY, CDR2 SMNVEV (reference sequence). Here the CDR3 reads CASSLYVQGANEAFF. The DNA of the CDR3 is TGTGCCAGCAGTTTGTATGTTCAGGGGGCAAATGAAGCTTTCTTT.

The V and J genes are TRBV5-6 and TRBJ1-2; 9 bases agree with TRBD1. CDR1 is SGHDT and CDR2 is YYEEEE in the germline V gene. CDR3 length: 16 residues. V lost 3 bases, J lost 1 base, and 7 bases stayed unmatched. The CDR3 DNA follows: TGTGCCAGCAGCTCTACCGGGACAGGGAATAACTATGGCTACACCTTC. Protein: CASSSTGTGNNYGYTF.

The J gene is TRBJ2-7, the V gene TRBV7-8; tentative D call: TRBD2 (6 bases). Trimming took 1 base from V and 7 from J, leaving 11 bases between them. Per the germline V gene, CDR1 is SGHVS and CDR2 is FQNEAQ. This CDR3 is 13 amino acids long. The CDR3 region is CASSLDHRGEQYF. The CDR3 DNA is TGTGCCAGCAGCTTAGATCACCGGGGGGAGCAGTACTTC.

The gene calls are TRBV6-1 and TRBJ1-2; possible D gene TRBD1, 6 bases. Trimming stripped 1 base from V and 4 bases from J, with 16 bases between. The CDR3 is 16 amino acids. The germline V gene encodes CDR1 MNHNS and CDR2 SASEGT. CDR3: CASSEGSRTVPYGYTF. The CDR3 region has the DNA TGTGCCAGCAGTGAAGGGAGTAGGACAGTACCCTATGGCTACACCTTC.

This chain connects TRBV3-1 (or the pseudogene TRBV3-2) to TRBJ1-2; maybe TRBD1 (6 bases). V lost 4 bases, J lost 0 bases, and 18 bases lay in between. The germline V gene has CDR1 LGHDT and CDR2 YNNKEL (reference sequence). This CDR3 is built from 17 residues. The CDR3 protein is CASSRTPAGAPNYGYTF. CDR3 coding DNA: TGTGCCAGCAGCCGAACTCCAGCGGGGGCCCCTAACTATGGCTACACCTTC.

The chain carries TRBV11-3 and TRBJ1-2, with 7 bases fitting TRBD1. This CDR3 comprises 14 residues. Losses at the gene ends were 3 bases for V and 7 bases for J; bases not matched to a gene: 8. The germline V gene encodes CDR1 SGHNT and CDR2 YENEEA. Here the CDR3 reads CASSLPGGLRGYTF. Here the CDR3 DNA reads TGTGCCAGCAGCTTGCCAGGGGGTTTGCGTGGCTACACCTTC.

V is TRBV29-1 and J is TRBJ2-7, with no clear D. CDR3 length: 11 residues. Germline V gene data show CDR1 as SQVTM and CDR2 as ANQGSEA. V shed 4 bases and J shed 0 bases, with 4 bases lying between them. CDR3 DNA sequence: TGCAGCGTTGCATCCTCCTACGAGCAGTACTTC. It translates to CSVASSYEQYF.

CDR3 protein: CSVGRENRYEQYF. In nucleotides, the CDR3 is TGCAGCGTTGGTCGCGAAAACAGATACGAGCAGTACTTC. This chain joins TRBV29-1 and TRBJ2-7; D not resolved. Per germline, CDR1 SQVTM and CDR2 ANQGSEA. The CDR3 consists of 13 residues. V was pared by 4 bases and J by 4 bases, with 14 bases between.

The chain carries TRBV9 and TRBJ1-6, with 8 bases fitting TRBD1. This CDR3 comprises 15 residues. CDR1 SGDLS and CDR2 YYNGEE come from the germline V gene. V shed 4 bases, J shed 7 bases, and the junction held 7 bases outside the gene matches. This CDR3 reads CASSSGTGTNSPLHF. In DNA, the CDR3 is TGTGCCAGCAGCTCCGGGACAGGAACAAATTCACCCCTCCACTTT.

The chain links TRBV6-1 to TRBJ1-6; 8 nucleotides match TRBD1. V dropped 2 bases and J dropped 7; count of bases not matched to a gene: 7. The CDR3 has 16 residues. CDR1 and CDR2 (germline): MNHNS, SASEGT. The CDR3 sequence is CASSEPSGGRNSPLHF. CDR3 nucleotides: TGTGCCAGCAGTGAACCCTCAGGGGGCAGGAATTCACCCCTCCACTTT.

The rearrangement joins TRBV30 to TRBJ2-1; 10 nucleotides align to TRBD2. The J segment lost 5 bases and the V segment lost 0 bases, leaving 13 bases of the junction unmatched. The CDR3 runs to 18 residues. The germline V gene encodes CDR1 GTSNPN and CDR2 SVGIG (reference sequence). DNA of the CDR3: TGTGCCTGGAGTGTCGGTCGGACTAGCGGTACAGATCACAATGAGCAGTTCTTC. Translating gives CAWSVGRTSGTDHNEQFF.

This clone was observed a handful of times. This chain connects TRBV5-4 to TRBJ1-1; 7 bases match TRBD1. The V gene end was trimmed by 4 bases and the J gene end by 0 bases; junction bases not matched to a gene: 6. The CDR3 has 15 amino acids. CDR1 is SGHNT, CDR2 YYREEE, per germline (reference sequence). CDR3 sequence: CASSGGQSMNTEAFF. Here the CDR3 DNA reads TGTGCCAGCAGCGGGGGACAGAGCATGAACACTGAAGCTTTCTTT.

The chain recombines TRBV18 with TRBJ1-1; 7 positions agree with TRBD1. V gave up 0 bases and J gave up 10 bases; unmatched junction bases: 11. Germline values: CDR1 KGHSH, CDR2 LQKENI. The CDR3 totals 15 residues. CDR3: CASSPPNRGALRAFF. CDR3 in DNA: TGTGCCAGCTCACCACCGAACAGGGGAGCTCTGAGAGCTTTCTTT.

Concerning this clone itself: Distinct nucleotide sequences in the sample also encode this CDR3. The V and J genes are TRBV5-1 and TRBJ1-6, with TRBD1 matching over 10 bases. The ends lost 0 bases at V and 7 bases at J; junction bases unmatched: 1. The CDR3 is 15 amino acids. Germline V gene sequence: CDR1 SGHRS, CDR2 YFSETQ. Written as DNA, the CDR3 is TGCGCCAGCAGCTTGGGGGACAGGGGAAATTCACCCCTCCACTTT. Its translation: CASSLGDRGNSPLHF.

DNA of the CDR3: TGTGCCAGCAGCTCTAGAGGACTCGCGGGAGGGCCTGGCGGGGAGCTGTTTTTT. This encodes CASSSRGLAGGPGGELFF. The V gene is TRBV7-3, the J gene TRBJ2-2; TRBD2 matches at 9 bases. The CDR3 is made up of 18 amino acids. V trimming: 4 bases; J trimming: 7 bases; junction bases outside the gene matches: 16. In germline, CDR1 is SGHTA, CDR2 FQGTGA.

The rearrangement links TRBV19 to TRBJ1-5; TRBD1 matches 9 bases. V shed 5 bases and J 5 bases; nucleotides not matched to a gene: 7. This CDR3 has 15 amino acids. CDR1 is LNHDA and CDR2 is SQIVND in the germline V gene (reference sequence). The CDR3 nucleotides read TGTGCCAGTAGTGAGGACAGGGGACGTGATCAGCCCCAGCATTTT. Translating gives CASSEDRGRDQPQHF.

The chain joins TRBV6-1 to TRBJ1-1; TRBD1 aligns across 8 bases. CDR1 and CDR2 from the germline V gene are MNHNS and SASEGT. The CDR3 covers 14 residues. With 2 bases clipped from V and 3 bases from J, the junction kept 2 bases outside the gene matches. The CDR3 coding sequence is TGTGCCAGCAGTGAAACAGGGGGAGACACTGAAGCTTTCTTT. Translation gives CASSETGGDTEAFF.

CDR3 protein: CASSASFLQGYTF. CDR3 nucleotides: TGTGCCAGCAGTGCCTCTTTTTTGCAGGGCTACACCTTC. V usage is TRBV25-1 and J usage is TRBJ1-2, with D hard to call. Per the germline V gene, CDR1 is MGHDK and CDR2 is SYGVNS. Trimming removed 4 bases at V and 8 bases at J, with 14 bases between. CDR3 length equals 13 residues.

This clone has only a few counts. The chain recombines TRBV4-1 with TRBJ2-2, with TRBD1 as a possible D gene (6 bases). The V end was cut by 0 bases, the J end by 7 bases, with 12 bases between. Germline V gene lookup returns CDR1 MGHRA and CDR2 YSYEKL. The CDR3 runs 15 residues. CDR3 sequence reads: CASSQDPRGHGELFF. The CDR3 region has the DNA TGCGCCAGCAGCCAAGACCCCAGGGGACACGGGGAGCTGTTTTTT.

The CDR3 spells CASSIGLLEGKAFF. DNA of the CDR3: TGTGCCAGTAGTATAGGACTCCTAGAGGGAAAAGCTTTCTTT. The J gene is TRBJ1-1, the V gene TRBV19; D uncertain. This CDR3 has 14 amino acids. Trimming cost V 1 base and J 9 bases, with 15 bases left between them. The germline gives CDR1 LNHDA, CDR2 SQIVND (reference sequence).

This chain links TRBV15 with TRBJ2-3, with TRBD2 identical over 12 bases. The CDR3 contains 17 residues. Germline assignment: CDR1 LNHNV and CDR2 YYDKDF (reference sequence). With 4 bases clipped from V and 6 bases from J, the junction kept 11 bases outside the gene matches. CDR3 DNA sequence: TGTGCCACCAGCATAGAACTAGCGGGAGGCGGCCGTGATACGCAGTATTTT. This gives the protein CATSIELAGGGRDTQYF.

This clone was seen a handful of times. The chain recombines TRBV29-1 with TRBJ2-1; TRBD2 agrees at 12 bases. The V and J ends lost 6 bases and 4 bases, in that order; junction bases with no gene match: 7. The germline CDR1 and CDR2 sequences are SQVTM and ANQGSEA. This CDR3 has 15 residues. The CDR3 sequence: CSVLGGTSGYNEQFF. As DNA, the CDR3 is TGCAGCGTCCTGGGAGGGACTAGCGGGTACAATGAGCAGTTCTTC.

This clone was seen once. This chain links TRBV7-9 with TRBJ1-2; 9 bases line up with TRBD1. With 1 base clipped from V and 7 bases from J, the junction kept 7 bases outside the gene matches. The CDR3 totals 15 residues. The V gene's germline CDR1 is SEHNR and CDR2 FQNEAQ (reference sequence). Written as DNA, the CDR3 is TGTGCCAGCAGCTTAGGGGGACAGGGTATTGGTGGCTACACCTTC. Amino acids: CASSLGGQGIGGYTF.

This chain joins TRBV20-1 and TRBJ1-5; 7 bases map to TRBD1. After removal of 3 bases from V and 11 bases from J, the junction contained 16 bases not matched to a gene. Germline loops: CDR1 DFQATT, CDR2 SNEGSKA (reference sequence). The CDR3 runs 15 residues. The CDR3 DNA follows: TGCAGTGCTAGTAAAGGGACAGACCAAGCCGTGGCCCAGCATTTT. This encodes CSASKGTDQAVAQHF.

V is TRBV11-3 and J is TRBJ2-3; 13 nucleotides match TRBD2. CDR3 length: 16 amino acids. V shed 4 bases and J 5 bases; nucleotides not matched to a gene: 6. Germline values: CDR1 SGHNT, CDR2 YENEEA. CDR3: CASSYGTSGTGDTQYF. The DNA of the CDR3 is TGTGCCAGCAGCTACGGGACTAGCGGGACGGGAGATACGCAGTATTTT.

The chain has TRBV30 and TRBJ1-5; 9 nucleotides agree with TRBD1. Trimming took 5 bases from V and 4 from J; bases not matched to a gene: 3. Looked up from germline, CDR1 is GTSNPN and CDR2 is SVGIG (reference sequence). The CDR3 runs to 13 residues. The CDR3 loop is CAWETGGNQPQHF. The CDR3 coding sequence is TGTGCCTGGGAGACAGGGGGAAATCAGCCCCAGCATTTT.

The chain employs TRBV19 and TRBJ2-1; D call uncertain. The CDR3 is made up of 16 amino acids. Per the germline V gene, CDR1 is LNHDA and CDR2 is SQIVND (reference sequence). V lost 7 bases and J 4 bases, leaving 20 bases between the germline ends. The CDR3 DNA reads as TGTGCCAGTACCGATACTCCCCAGACACGTTACAATGAGCAGTTCTTC. The encoded protein is CASTDTPQTRYNEQFF. The whole variable domain, remainder taken from reference TRBV19 and TRBJ2-1, is DGGITQSPKYLFRKEGQNVTLSCEQNLNHDAMYWYRQDPGQGLRLIYYSQIVNDFQKGDIAEGYSVSREKKESFPLTVTSAQKNPTAFYLCASTDTPQTRYNEQFFGPGTRLTVL.

This chain uses TRBV12-5 with TRBJ2-7; 9 bases match TRBD1. The CDR3 has 15 amino acids. Per germline, CDR1 LGHNT and CDR2 FRNRAP. The ends lost 8 bases at V and 4 bases at J; junction bases unmatched: 12. In DNA form, the CDR3 reads TGTGCTAGTAGAACCTCGGGACAGGGAACGTACGAGCAGTACTTC. As protein: CASRTSGQGTYEQYF. The full variable domain, its missing parts supplied by reference TRBV12-5 and TRBJ2-7, is DARVTQTPRHKVTEMGQEVTMRCQPILGHNTVFWYRQTMMQGLELLAYFRNRAPLDDSGMPKDRFSAEMPDATLATLKIQPSEPRDSAVYFCASRTSGQGTYEQYFGPGTRLTVT.

The chain links TRBV5-5 to TRBJ2-1; D uncertain. The CDR3 contains 13 residues. CDR1 is SGHKS and CDR2 is YYEKEE in the germline V gene (reference sequence). Trimming cost V 4 bases and J 6 bases, with 11 bases left between them. CDR3 amino acids: CASSGAQFNEQFF. DNA for the CDR3: TGTGCCAGCAGCGGAGCGCAGTTCAATGAGCAGTTCTTC.

The J gene is TRBJ2-3, the V gene TRBV7-9; tentatively, D is TRBD2 (6 bases). Trimming pared 7 bases from V and 1 base from J, leaving 18 bases between. The CDR3 contains 16 residues. CDR1 and CDR2 from the germline V gene are SEHNR and FQNEAQ (reference sequence). Here the CDR3 DNA reads TGTGCCAGCACCTCGACCATGGGCGGGGGCACAGATACGCAGTATTTT. Translating it yields CASTSTMGGGTDTQYF.